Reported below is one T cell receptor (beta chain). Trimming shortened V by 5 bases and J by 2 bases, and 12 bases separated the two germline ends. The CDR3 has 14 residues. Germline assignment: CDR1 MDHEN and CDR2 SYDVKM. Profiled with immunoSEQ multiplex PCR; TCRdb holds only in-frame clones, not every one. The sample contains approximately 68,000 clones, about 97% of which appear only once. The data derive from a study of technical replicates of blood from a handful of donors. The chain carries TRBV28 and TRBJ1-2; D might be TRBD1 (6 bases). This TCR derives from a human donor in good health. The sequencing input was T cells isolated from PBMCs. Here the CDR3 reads CASSIDRYNYGYTF. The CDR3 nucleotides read TGTGCCAGCAGTATTGACAGGTACAACTATGGCTACACCTTC.